A selection of T cell receptor beta chains follows, all from one sample in a study of cytomegalovirus exposure and HLA in healthy donors. Some clones are missing from TCRdb's copy, which holds only in-frame ones; the method was immunoSEQ multiplex PCR. This sample carries about 160,000 clones, with around 1.7% going to the ten biggest clones. What was sequenced was PBMCs. These receptors originate from a woman aged 45-65 years in good health and CMV-seronegative. The CDR3 runs from the conserved cysteine through the conserved F or W. Each record gives: D gene, J gene, V gene, CDR3 DNA, CDR3 protein. The D gene is left open where the match is weak.

NA	TRBJ2-3	TRBV5-1	TGCGCCAGCAGCGTGGGAGCGGCCATCACAGATACGCAGTATTTT	CASSVGAAITDTQYF
TRBD2	TRBJ2-7	TRBV29-1	TGCAGCGTTATCCTAGCGGGAGTGGGGGCCTCCTACGAGCAGTACTTC	CSVILAGVGASYEQYF
NA	TRBJ2-5	TRBV15	TGTGCCACCAGCCCCAGGCATCAAGAGACCCAGTACTTC	CATSPRHQETQYF
TRBD2	TRBJ2-5	TRBV30	TGTGCCTGGACCGACCTAGGGAGGCGGGGGGGACAAGAGACCCAGTACTTC	CAWTDLGRRGGQETQYF
NA	TRBJ1-2	TRBV4-1	TGCGCCAGCAGCCAAGTGGGGGCTTATGGCTACACCTTC	CASSQVGAYGYTF
TRBD1	TRBJ1-2	TRBV5-4	TGTGCCAGCAGCTTAAGTCAGGGGGAGCGTGGCTACACCTTC	CASSLSQGERGYTF
TRBD2	TRBJ2-1	TRBV5-1	TGCGCCAGCAGCTTCACCGGGGGGAGCTCCGACAATGAGCAGTTCTTC	CASSFTGGSSDNEQFF
NA	TRBJ2-7	TRBV7-9	TGTGCCAGCAGCTTCACGGACGAGCAGTACTTC	CASSFTDEQYF
NA	TRBJ2-4	TRBV9	TGTGCCAGCAGGGCGGGGCCCAAAAACATTCAGTACTTC	CASRAGPKNIQYF
NA	TRBJ1-3	TRBV11-2	TGTGCCAGCAGCTCCGGGGGGTCAAACACCATATATTTT	CASSSGGSNTIYF
NA	TRBJ1-5	TRBV6-1	TGTGCCAGCAGTGAAGCGCTTGGAGCGAGGCCCCAGCATTTT	CASSEALGARPQHF
NA	TRBJ1-3	TRBV5-4	TGTGCCAGCAGCCAAGGACAGTCACGCTCTGGAAACACCATATATTTT	CASSQGQSRSGNTIYF
NA	TRBJ1-5	TRBV6-5	TGTGCCAGCAGACCCTCGAGGGCCAGGAATCAGCCCCAGCATTTT	CASRPSRARNQPQHF
TRBD1	TRBJ1-4	TRBV19	TGTGCCAGTAGTACCCCCAGGACAGGGATAGGTGAAAAACTGTTTTTT	CASSTPRTGIGEKLFF
NA	TRBJ1-2	TRBV14	TGTGCCAGCTTCACACCCCGGGGCTATGGCTACACCTTC	CASFTPRGYGYTF
NA	TRBJ1-5	TRBV6-5	TGTGCCAGCAGTTACTCGAGGGGGACCCAGCCCCAGCATTTT	CASSYSRGTQPQHF
NA	TRBJ1-2	TRBV28	TGTGCCAGCAGACGAACCGCGACAGATCATGGCTACACCTTC	CASRRTATDHGYTF
NA	TRBJ2-7	TRBV18	TGTGCCAGCTCACGTCGGGAGAGCGAGCAGTACTTC	CASSRRESEQYF
NA	TRBJ1-6	TRBV7-2	TGTGCCAGCAGCTTAGCGTTGACAGCTGATTCACCCCTCCACTTT	CASSLALTADSPLHF
TRBD2	TRBJ2-3	TRBV4-3	TGCGCCAGCAGCCAAGATTTTACCCTCGCGGGAGGATTCACAGATACGCAGTATTTT	CASSQDFTLAGGFTDTQYF
NA	TRBJ2-7	TRBV6-5	TGTGCCAGCAGTTACTCGATGGCACCCTACGAGCAGTACTTC	CASSYSMAPYEQYF
NA	TRBJ2-7	TRBV7-8	TGTGCCAGCAGCTTGAGGGGGTCTGGGCTCTACGAGCAGTACTTC	CASSLRGSGLYEQYF
TRBD1	TRBJ2-5	TRBV13	TGTGCCAGCAGCTCCGGGACAGGGTCAGAGACCCAGTACTTC	CASSSGTGSETQYF
TRBD2	TRBJ2-7	TRBV5-1	TGCGCCAGCAGCGGGTACTGGACTAGCGGGAGCTACGAGCAGTACTTC	CASSGYWTSGSYEQYF
NA	TRBJ2-7	TRBV5-5	TGTGCCAGCGGTGGGGACGGACTATACGAGCAGTACTTC	CASGGDGLYEQYF
TRBD1	TRBJ1-2	TRBV11-2	TGTGCCAGCAGCATGACAGGGGTTAACTATGGCTACACCTTC	CASSMTGVNYGYTF
TRBD2	TRBJ2-5	TRBV5-1	TGCGCCAGCAGCTTGGTACTAGCGGGGGGGCCGGAAGAGACCCAGTACTTC	CASSLVLAGGPEETQYF
TRBD1	TRBJ1-3	TRBV5-1	TGCGCCAGCAGCCGGACAGGACTCTCTGGAAACACCATATATTTT	CASSRTGLSGNTIYF
NA	TRBJ1-1	TRBV9	TGTGCCAGCAGCGTAGATCGGGAGAACACTGAAGCTTTCTTT	CASSVDRENTEAFF
TRBD2	TRBJ2-3	TRBV5-4	TGTGCCAGCAGCTCTGGGACTAGCGGAAGCACAGATACGCAGTATTTT	CASSSGTSGSTDTQYF
NA	TRBJ1-3	TRBV6-6	TGTGCCAGCAGTTCGGCCAACTATGGAAACACCATATATTTT	CASSSANYGNTIYF
TRBD1	TRBJ1-2	TRBV19	TGTGCCAGTAGTACCCGGGCAGGGGGCAACTATGGCTACACCTTC	CASSTRAGGNYGYTF
TRBD2	TRBJ2-1	TRBV30	TGTGCCTGGACCTTAGGGACTAGCGGGAGCCCTCAGTTCTTC	CAWTLGTSGSPQFF
TRBD2	TRBJ2-7	TRBV20-1	TGCAGTGTCGGGGGGACCTACGAGCAGTACTTC	CSVGGTYEQYF
TRBD2	TRBJ2-3	TRBV18	TGTGCCAGCTGCCCAGAAGCGGGAGGTACGCAGTATTTT	CASCPEAGGTQYF
TRBD1	TRBJ1-2	TRBV6-1	TGTGCCAGCGGGACAGGAGGGTCTAACTATGGCTACACCTTC	CASGTGGSNYGYTF
TRBD2	TRBJ2-3	TRBV9	TGTGCCAGCACCCATAGGCCTAGCGGGAGTCCAGATACGCAGTATTTT	CASTHRPSGSPDTQYF
NA	TRBJ1-2	TRBV6-4	TGTGCCAGCAGTGGGGACTTTGGGGCCTACACCTTC	CASSGDFGAYTF
TRBD2	TRBJ2-2	TRBV18	TGTGCCAGCTCACCCGCTAGCGGGAGCACCGGGGAGCTGTTTTTT	CASSPASGSTGELFF
NA	TRBJ2-2	TRBV6-5	TGTGCCAGCAGTTACTCGATCAGGGGCACCGGGGAGCTGTTTTTT	CASSYSIRGTGELFF
NA	TRBJ2-7	TRBV7-2	TGTGCCAGCAGCCCGCAGGCGGAGGTCCAGTACTTC	CASSPQAEVQYF
NA	TRBJ1-5	TRBV28	TGTGCCAGCAGTTTAATGCCAGGGGACAATCAGCCCCAGCATTTT	CASSLMPGDNQPQHF
TRBD1	TRBJ2-5	TRBV7-2	TGTGCCAGCAGCCCTGGGACAGGGCAAGAGACCCAGTACTTC	CASSPGTGQETQYF
TRBD2	TRBJ2-7	TRBV11-2	TGTGCCAGCAGCTTGAACGCCGCGGGAGAAGGACCGCAGTACTTC	CASSLNAAGEGPQYF
NA	TRBJ1-2	TRBV28	TGTGCCAGCAACAACAGGGTCTATGGCTACACCTTC	CASNNRVYGYTF
NA	TRBJ2-1	TRBV9	TGTGCCAGCAGACCCCTGAGCTCCTACAATGAGCAGTTCTTC	CASRPLSSYNEQFF
TRBD2	TRBJ2-5	TRBV7-9	TGTGCCAGCAGCTTATGGGGTGCGGGGGAAGGAGAGACCCAGTACTTC	CASSLWGAGEGETQYF
NA	TRBJ1-2	TRBV7-9	TGTGCCAGCAGCTTAGTGGGCAGTCTTAACTATGGCTACACCTTC	CASSLVGSLNYGYTF
NA	TRBJ1-1	TRBV28	TGTGCCAGCAGTTTACAGTTTGGCACTGAAGCTTTCTTT	CASSLQFGTEAFF
NA	TRBJ2-2	TRBV5-6	TGTGCCAGCAGCTTGGGGACGGGGTACACCGGGGAGCTGTTTTTT	CASSLGTGYTGELFF
NA	TRBJ2-7	TRBV4-2	TGTGCCAGCAGCCAGGCTCAGACAGAGTACGAGCAGTACTTC	CASSQAQTEYEQYF
NA	TRBJ2-3	TRBV5-1	TGCGCCAGCAGCTTGGAAGGGCGGGGTGAGACAGATACGCAGTATTTT	CASSLEGRGETDTQYF
TRBD2	TRBJ2-1	TRBV6-1	TGTGCCAGCAGTGGAATTCTAGCGGGAAGGAGCAATGAGCAGTTCTTC	CASSGILAGRSNEQFF
TRBD1	TRBJ2-6	TRBV19	TGTGCCAGTAGCTTCATTCGACAGGGGGGCTCTGGGGCCAACGTCCTGACTTTC	CASSFIRQGGSGANVLTF
NA	TRBJ1-1	TRBV5-6	TGTGCCAGCAGCGTCAACGGTGAAGCTTTCTTT	CASSVNGEAFF
TRBD1	TRBJ2-7	TRBV6-5	TGTGCCAGCAGTTACGGGACAGGCCACTACGAGCAGTACTTC	CASSYGTGHYEQYF
TRBD1	TRBJ1-2	TRBV28	TGTGCCAGCAACACCGTTGGACAGGGCTGGAACTATGGCTACACCTTC	CASNTVGQGWNYGYTF
NA	TRBJ2-7	TRBV7-2	TGTGCCAGCAGCCAGCGCCCCTACGAGCAGTACTTC	CASSQRPYEQYF